This T cell receptor (beta chain) stems from a study of blood T cell repertoires in COVID-19. At the level of the study: Samples of COVID-19 (acute and convalescent) were obtained from the United States, Italy and Spain. PBMCs, B-cell-depleted T cells, or T cells provided the cDNA or gDNA that made up the material.

As handled by the study authors: Amplified reference gene primers provided the basis for estimating nucleated cell counts. Data came from immunoSEQ multiplex PCR; TCRdb stores just in-frame clones and leaves some out. That table supplies the V and J calls and clone size; D and trimming were determined from the DNA. The sample includes approximately 160,000 clones, approximately 91% seen only once; the top ten take 0.5% to 0.55%. V was pared by 6 bases and J by 9 bases, with 14 bases of the junction left unmatched. The V gene's germline CDR1 is LGHDT and CDR2 YNNKEL (reference sequence). The length of the CDR3 is 17 residues.

Sequencing input: peripheral blood. The rearrangement joins TRBV3-1 (or the pseudogene TRBV3-2) to TRBJ1-6, with TRBD1 matching over 10 bases. The source is a man in his fifties or sixties with acute or convalescent COVID-19. The CDR3 coding sequence is TGTGCCAGCAGTCCTAACTTGACAGGGGGCCGGAGTTCACCCCTCCACTTT. This encodes CASSPNLTGGRSSPLHF.